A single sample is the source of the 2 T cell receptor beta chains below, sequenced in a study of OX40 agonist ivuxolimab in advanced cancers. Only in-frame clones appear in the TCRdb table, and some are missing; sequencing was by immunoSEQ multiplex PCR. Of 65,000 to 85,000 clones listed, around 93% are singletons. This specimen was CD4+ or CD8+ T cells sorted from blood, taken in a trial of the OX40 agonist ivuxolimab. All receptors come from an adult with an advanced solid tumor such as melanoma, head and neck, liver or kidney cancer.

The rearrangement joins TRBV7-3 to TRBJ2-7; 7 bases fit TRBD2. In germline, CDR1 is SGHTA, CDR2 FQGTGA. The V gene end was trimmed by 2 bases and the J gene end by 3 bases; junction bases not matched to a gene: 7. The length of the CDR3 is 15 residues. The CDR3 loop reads CASSLGEGIGYEQYF. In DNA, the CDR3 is TGTGCCAGCAGCTTAGGGGAGGGTATCGGCTACGAGCAGTACTTC.

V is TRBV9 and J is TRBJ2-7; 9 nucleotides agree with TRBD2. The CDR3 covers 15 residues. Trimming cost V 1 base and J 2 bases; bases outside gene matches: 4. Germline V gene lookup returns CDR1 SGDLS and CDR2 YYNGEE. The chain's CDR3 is CASSVMGGRAYEQYF. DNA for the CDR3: TGTGCCAGCAGCGTAATGGGCGGGAGGGCCTACGAGCAGTACTTC.